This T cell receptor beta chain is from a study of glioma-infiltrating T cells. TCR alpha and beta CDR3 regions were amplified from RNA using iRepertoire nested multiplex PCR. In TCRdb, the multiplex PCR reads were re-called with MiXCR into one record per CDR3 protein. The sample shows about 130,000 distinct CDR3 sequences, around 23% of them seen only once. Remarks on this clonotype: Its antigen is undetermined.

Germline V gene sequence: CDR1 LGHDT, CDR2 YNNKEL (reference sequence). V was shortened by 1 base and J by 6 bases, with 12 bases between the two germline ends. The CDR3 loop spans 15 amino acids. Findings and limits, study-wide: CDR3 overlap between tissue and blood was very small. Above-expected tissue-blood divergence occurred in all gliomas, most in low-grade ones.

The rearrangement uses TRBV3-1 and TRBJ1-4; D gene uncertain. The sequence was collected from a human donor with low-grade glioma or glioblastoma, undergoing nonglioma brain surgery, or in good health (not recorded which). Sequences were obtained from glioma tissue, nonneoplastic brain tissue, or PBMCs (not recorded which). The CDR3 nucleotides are TGTGCCAGCAGCCAAGCTGGAGGGAATCATGAAAAACTGTTTTTT. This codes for CASSQAGGNHEKLFF.